This T cell receptor beta chain was retrieved from a study of cytomegalovirus exposure and HLA in healthy donors. Notes on the study in general: Available immune exposure information was restricted to CMV serostatus only. A later analysis showed that HLA-associated TCR beta chains had undergone more clonal expansion than equally common others. Fewer N-insertions (relative to the approximately 700-donor mean) were reportedly seen in an Asian-associated ancestry cluster in a later analysis.

The germline V and J ends were trimmed by 2 bases and 2 bases, with 7 bases remaining between them. The CDR3 covers 14 residues. The germline gives CDR1 MNHEY, CDR2 SMNVEV (reference sequence). Healthy individuals who donated bone marrow served as the donors. Concerning this clone itself: What it binds is unknown.

Use of 60 Vbeta and 13 Jbeta primers characterized the PCR. Libraries were prepared by immunoSEQ multiplex PCR; TCRdb keeps only in-frame clonotypes and omits some of them. The data contain about 150,000 clones, approximately 85% of them seen just once; the ten biggest clones take up around 6.3%. J is TRBJ2-1 and V is TRBV27, with D possibly being TRBD1 (5 bases). The sample was PBMCs. This clonotype was sampled from a man aged 45-65 years in good health and CMV-seropositive. The CDR3 here is CASSLRGAYNEQFF. The CDR3, as DNA: TGTGCCAGCAGTTTAAGGGGTGCCTACAATGAGCAGTTCTTC.